The entry that follows covers one T cell receptor (delta chain) sequence. The antigen remains undetermined. The template was reverse-transcribed extracted RNA. Multiplex PCR used pooled V-gene forward primers and a constant-region reverse primer to amplify CDR3s. TCRdb re-processed the multiplex PCR reads via CATT. The sample yields around 76,000 delta-chain clones, about 30% seen once. The data stem from a study of Vδ1+ human thymocytes. Overall study findings and caveats: Approximately 20% of thymic delta-chain sequences were Vdelta2, with few Vdelta3, unlike blood Vdelta1+ controls. In the thymus, TRG and TRD repertoires looked highly polyclonal with Gaussian CDR3 lengths. Bulk data may be misread because of unexpected Vdelta2 sequences. Many TRG clonotypes were shared between donors; TRD repertoires were essentially private.

The CDR3 has 14 amino acids. CDR1 and CDR2 from the germline V gene are TSWWSYY and QGS. Between the trimmed V and J ends, which lost 0 bases and 2 bases, there was a span of 7 bases. Purity of the sorted Vdelta1+ thymocytes ranged from roughly 96% to 99.6%. Input material: Vdelta1+ gamma-delta thymocytes from the thymus. The subset was: FACS-sorted CD3+ TCRalphabeta- TCRVdelta1+ TCRVdelta2- thymocytes. V is TRDV1 and J is TRDJ1; D unclear. This clonotype originated in a boy younger than two who had congenital heart surgery. The CDR3 here is CALGELRSTDKLIF. The CDR3 nucleotides are TGTGCTCTTGGGGAACTACGGTCGACCGATAAACTCATCTTT.